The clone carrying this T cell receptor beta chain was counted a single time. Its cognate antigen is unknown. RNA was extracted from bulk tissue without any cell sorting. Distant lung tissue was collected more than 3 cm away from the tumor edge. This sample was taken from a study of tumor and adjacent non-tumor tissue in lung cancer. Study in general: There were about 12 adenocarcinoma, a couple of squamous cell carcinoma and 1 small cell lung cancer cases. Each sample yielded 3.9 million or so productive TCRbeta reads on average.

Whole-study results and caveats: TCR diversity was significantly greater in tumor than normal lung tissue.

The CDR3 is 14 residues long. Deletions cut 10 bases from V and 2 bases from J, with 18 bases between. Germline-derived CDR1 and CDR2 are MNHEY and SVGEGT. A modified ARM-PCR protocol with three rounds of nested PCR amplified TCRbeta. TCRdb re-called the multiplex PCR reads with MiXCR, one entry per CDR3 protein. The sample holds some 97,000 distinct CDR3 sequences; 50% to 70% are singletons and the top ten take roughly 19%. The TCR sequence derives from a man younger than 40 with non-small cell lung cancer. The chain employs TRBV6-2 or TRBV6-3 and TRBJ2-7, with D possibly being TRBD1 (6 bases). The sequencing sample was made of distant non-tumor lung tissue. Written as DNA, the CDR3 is TGTGCCAACAGCGATTGGACAGCACCCTACGAGCAGTACTTC. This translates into CANSDWTAPYEQYF.